This T cell receptor (delta chain) was sequenced in a study of Vδ1+ human thymocytes. Whole-study findings and limits: In the thymus, TRG and TRD repertoires looked highly polyclonal with Gaussian CDR3 lengths. Donors shared many TRG clonotypes but few TRD clonotypes.

Extracted RNA was reverse transcribed into cDNA. Pooled V-gene forward primers with one constant-region reverse primer generated the CDR3 amplicons by multiplex PCR. TCRdb processed the multiplex PCR reads again with the CATT caller. The table has 50,000 to 60,000 delta-chain clones, over 13% seen once; the top ten hold approximately 0.4%. V was clipped by 1 base and J by 1 base, with 13 bases between them. In germline, CDR1 is TSWWSYY, CDR2 QGS. The CDR3 loop spans 16 amino acids. This clone was found a few times. Its antigen is undetermined. The sequencing sample was made of Vdelta1+ gamma-delta thymocytes from the thymus. Subset: FACS-sorted CD3+ TCRalphabeta- TCRVdelta1+ TCRVdelta2- thymocytes. This clonotype originated in a girl in the first two years of life who had congenital heart surgery. V and J are TRDV1 and TRDJ1; TRDD3 is a possible D gene (6 bases). The CDR3 nucleotides are TGTGCTCTTGGGGAACGAACCATGGGGATCACCGATAAACTCATCTTT. The encoded protein is CALGERTMGITDKLIF.